The 7 T cell receptor beta chains given below trace back to one sample, sequenced in a study of T-cell reconstitution after alpha-beta-depleted transplantation in children. TCRbeta library construction was performed incorporating unique molecular identifiers. TCRdb fed the PCR reads into MiXCR, producing one record per CDR3 protein. The profile shows a few hundred thousand distinct CDR3 sequences, 20% to 30% of them singletons. The specimen comprised PBMCs, sampled before TCRalphabeta/CD19-depleted stem cell transplant. The receptors were gathered from a boy under two years old with Wiskott-Aldrich syndrome, due to receive a stem cell transplant.

The J gene is TRBJ2-7, the V gene TRBV3-1; D is unclear. This CDR3 spans 14 amino acids. Germline assignment: CDR1 LGHDT and CDR2 YNNKEL (reference sequence). Trimming left V 4 bases short and J 6 bases short, with 16 bases between. CDR3 loop: CASSRHSSESEQYF. The DNA for the CDR3 is TGTGCCAGCAGCCGCCATAGCTCTGAGTCCGAGCAGTACTTC.

The table lists this clonotype with a few counts. This rearrangement joins TRBV6-5 to TRBJ1-2; maybe TRBD1 (5 bases). V lost 6 bases, J lost 5 bases, and 10 bases lay in between. CDR1 and CDR2 from the germline V gene are MNHEY and SVGAGI. This CDR3 contains 12 residues. CDR3 loop: CASSQGRYGYTF. Here the CDR3 DNA reads TGTGCCAGCAGCCAGGGACGGTATGGCTACACCTTC.

This clonotype was observed a few times. This sequence joins TRBV15 and TRBJ1-5, with D unclear. V gave up 0 bases and J gave up 4 bases, with 7 bases separating them. The CDR3 is 14 amino acids. Germline V gene lookup returns CDR1 LNHNV and CDR2 YYDKDF (reference sequence). Here the CDR3 DNA reads TGTGCCACCAGCAGAGACCCGGCTAATCAGCCCCAGCATTTT. Amino acids: CATSRDPANQPQHF.

This chain connects TRBV12-3 or TRBV12-4 to TRBJ1-1, with TRBD1 identical over 7 bases. V was clipped by 6 bases and J by 2 bases; unmatched bases: 9. The CDR3 is 15 residues long. The CDR3 region has the DNA TGTGCCAGCAGCTATCTGACAGGGTCTAACACTGAAGCTTTCTTT. Protein product: CASSYLTGSNTEAFF.

Only a few counts were recorded for this clonotype. V and J are TRBV7-2 and TRBJ1-4; a weak D match, TRBD1 (5 bases). V lost 1 base, J lost 5 bases, and 11 bases lay in between. The germline gives CDR1 SGHTA, CDR2 FQGNSA. The CDR3 runs to 15 residues. The CDR3 reads CASSLDRSWNEKLFF. The CDR3 nucleotides read TGTGCCAGCAGCTTAGACAGGTCGTGGAATGAAAAACTGTTTTTT.

This clonotype showed up just a few times. The chain links TRBV18 to TRBJ1-1; 7 bases match TRBD1. This CDR3 is built from 13 residues. V gave up 5 bases and J gave up 5 bases; unmatched junction bases: 5. Germline-derived CDR1 and CDR2 are KGHSH and LQKENI. The CDR3 loop reads CASSFGTETEAFF. In nucleotides, the CDR3 is TGTGCCAGCTCATTTGGGACAGAGACTGAAGCTTTCTTT.

Only a few counts were recorded for this clonotype. The chain links TRBV20-1 to TRBJ2-1; a weak D match, TRBD2 (6 bases). The CDR3 loop spans 11 amino acids. Germline V lookup: CDR1 DFQATT, CDR2 SNEGSKA (reference sequence). The V and J ends lost 7 bases and 9 bases respectively, with 13 bases between them. The CDR3 region has the DNA TGCAGTGGTGGGAAAGCGGGTGAGCAGTTCTTC. It encodes CSGGKAGEQFF.